The T cell receptor (beta chain) under discussion was sequenced for a study of identical twins (dated by TCRdb to 2016 to 2017). With respect to the entire study: To test whether fetal clonotypes persist, the study used deep sequencing on TCR alpha and beta repertoires from monozygotic twins, unrelated adults of various ages, and cord blood. To rule out contamination, the twin experiments were replicated at different times with different library preparation protocols.

Every donor was a healthy Caucasian. The twin cohort comprised three pairs of female monozygotic twins, all aged roughly 18 to 30 years. Peripheral blood mononuclear cells were the source from which RNA for the TCR libraries was isolated. Libraries came from 5' RACE. Sequencing used an Illumina HiSeq 2000. Template switching introduced a universal primer binding site; the final cDNA contained a unique molecular identifier, enabling accurate counting of TCR cDNA molecules. Specific primers in the conserved constant-segment region were used to synthesize first-strand cDNA for TCR alpha and beta chains. Each cDNA library was double barcoded, with a SMART-Mk sample barcode plus Illumina barcodes, to control for contamination. TruSeq adapter sequences along with Illumina sample barcodes were introduced in two successive PCR steps. Sequencing of the TCR alpha and beta cDNA libraries was done on the Illumina HiSeq platform using custom primers. Turning to the authors' computational methods: MiGEC processed the raw reads to extract unique molecular identifiers, while MiXCR was used to determine the CDR3 positions. Recombination models were inferred per individual with the repgenHMM and IGoR tools using an EM algorithm. The analysis of shared clonotypes was done with the tcR package in R, with sharing normalized by the product of cloneset sizes. To study raw recombination without the effects of thymic and clonal selection, out-of-frame nonproductive sequences were analyzed. TCRdb reanalyzed the raw reads on its own, using fastp at Q25 for trimming and MiXCR for clone calling, and kept in-frame beta chains. Identical CDR3 proteins give one entry, which carries the most common genes and DNA. The V and J calls, along with clone size, are taken from TCRdb and not from the paper's own processing. A total of over 550,000 distinct CDR3 sequences appear in this sample, roughly 7.1% of them only once. Less than 2% of the sample comes from the top ten.

The CDR3 sequence holds 15 residues, the cysteine and phenylalanine included. The sequence is cut down to CDR3 DNA, 45 bases in frame from base 1. V loses 5 bases of germline sequence and J loses 4 bases, and the interval between the two ends is 17 bases. From a lookup of the germline V gene, CDR1 and CDR2 are MNHNS and SASEGT. Summary of the overall study and its limitations: Zero-insertion analyses could be partly confounded by invariant T cells such as MAIT and iNKT, though diverse VJ usage argued against such confounding for most clonotypes. Conclusions relied on cross-sectional statistical analysis, since the same donors could not be followed over many years. Abundant cord blood beta clonotypes carried fewer insertions; young adult naive repertoires showed a weaker similar trend, while memory repertoires showed none. A weaker excess of twin sharing was found in beta out-of-frame sequences because the signal-to-noise ratio was lowered by fewer shared sequences. Out-of-frame TCR alpha sequences shared between twins showed an excess of low generation-probability sequences compared with coincidental sharing between unrelated individuals. In monozygotic twins, recombination models systematically underestimated out-of-frame TCR alpha sharing, but the models matched the sharing seen between unrelated individuals.

Points on this clonotype: No antigen is known for it. One base away there is no much larger clone; base qualities are not given.

The same sample was also used in a study of yellow fever vaccine responses in identical twins. The second investigation adds: According to the authors, the vaccine-induced T cell response in identical twins seemed to be partly convergent and partly specific to each individual. Focusing on identical twins, the study followed the T cell clones that responded to the vaccine, and did so with precision.

This clonotype was obtained from a woman aged 18-29 years in good health. In this chain, TRBV6-1 is recombined with TRBJ1-1; the best D guess is TRBD1, with 6 bases matching. The source material was PBMCs. The DNA sequence is as follows: TGTGCCAGCAGTAGCGAGGGGGGGATCTTCACTGAAGCTTTCTTT. This gives the protein CASSSEGGIFTEAFF.